This is a list of T cell receptor beta chains from one sample in a study of blood T cell repertoires in COVID-19. Only in-frame clones appear in the TCRdb table, and some are missing; sequencing was by immunoSEQ multiplex PCR. Of 350,000 to 400,000 clones in the sample, 85% to 90% were seen once. The sample consisted of PBMCs or T cells enriched from blood (not recorded which). The receptors originated from a woman in her 30s with acute COVID-19. Each CDR3 is given with its conserved first and last residue. The D gene is left open where the match is weak. For some rows the clone size is stated as once, few or many, or as a class when expanded; others skip it.

J	V	size	D	CDR3	DNA
TRBJ1-6	TRBV5-1	-	TRBD1	CASSPGQGNSNSPLHF	TGCGCCAGCAGCCCTGGACAGGGCAATTCTAATTCACCCCTCCACTTT
TRBJ1-1	TRBV7-2	-	-	CASSLTYGVKVAEAFF	TGTGCCAGCAGCTTGACATACGGGGTCAAGGTCGCTGAAGCTTTCTTT
TRBJ1-5	TRBV7-2	-	-	CASSLSGGANQPQHF	TGTGCCAGCAGCTTATCTGGAGGTGCCAATCAGCCCCAGCATTTT
TRBJ1-2	TRBV6-5	-	-	CASRADSNYGYTF	TGTGCCAGCAGGGCGGATTCTAACTATGGCTACACCTTC
TRBJ2-2	TRBV3-1/TRBV3-2	few	-	CASSLVRGSGELFF	TGTGCCAGCAGCCTGGTCCGGGGTTCCGGGGAGCTGTTTTTT
TRBJ1-4	TRBV10-2	-	-	CASSGNIEKLFF	TGCGCCAGCAGTGGAAACATTGAAAAACTGTTTTTT
TRBJ2-7	TRBV30	-	-	CAWSVGDNRDALTYEQYF	TGTGCCTGGAGTGTAGGGGACAACAGAGACGCCCTCACCTACGAGCAGTACTTC
TRBJ2-3	TRBV15	-	TRBD2	CATSREAGGPGTDTQYF	TGTGCCACCAGCAGGGAAGCGGGGGGACCAGGCACAGATACGCAGTATTTT
TRBJ1-1	TRBV28	-	TRBD1	CASSFPGTGGDLNTEAFF	TGTGCCAGCAGTTTTCCCGGTACAGGGGGCGACCTGAACACTGAAGCTTTCTTT
TRBJ2-7	TRBV29-1	once	-	CSVGPRGDSYEQYF	TGCAGCGTTGGCCCCAGGGGAGACTCCTACGAGCAGTACTTC
TRBJ2-1	TRBV4-2	-	TRBD2	CASSQASGGSSYNEQFF	TGTGCCAGCAGCCAAGCTAGCGGGGGCAGCTCCTACAATGAGCAGTTCTTC
TRBJ2-5	TRBV15	-	TRBD1	CATSTGDRGVQETQYF	TGTGCCACCAGCACCGGGGACAGGGGGGTACAAGAGACCCAGTACTTC
TRBJ2-1	TRBV4-1	once	TRBD2	CASSQEGGGGAGNEQFF	TGCGCCAGCAGCCAAGAGGGTGGCGGGGGGGCCGGTAATGAGCAGTTCTTC
TRBJ2-1	TRBV27	few	TRBD2	CASSLGAGGYYNEQFF	TGTGCCAGCAGTTTGGGTGCGGGGGGCTACTACAATGAGCAGTTCTTC
TRBJ1-4	TRBV24-1	-	-	CATSDFPETRENEKLFF	TGTGCCACCAGTGATTTCCCCGAGACGCGGGAAAATGAAAAACTGTTTTTT
TRBJ1-6	TRBV5-1	-	TRBD1	CASREGQGVRPLHF	TGCGCCAGCCGGGAGGGACAGGGTGTTCGGCCCCTCCACTTT
TRBJ1-6	TRBV6-5	-	TRBD1	CASRDRDNSPLHF	TGTGCCAGCCGGGACAGGGATAATTCACCCCTCCACTTT
TRBJ2-7	TRBV24-1	-	-	CATSGGGSYEQYF	TGTGCCACCAGTGGAGGGGGCTCCTACGAGCAGTACTTC
TRBJ2-1	TRBV12-3/TRBV12-4	-	-	CASTGAYNEQFF	TGTGCCAGCACGGGAGCCTACAATGAGCAGTTCTTC
TRBJ2-7	TRBV19	-	-	CASSYGTDSEQYF	TGTGCCAGTAGTTATGGGACTGACTCCGAGCAGTACTTC
TRBJ1-6	TRBV2	-	-	CASSLSVNSPLHF	TGTGCCAGCAGTCTGTCCGTTAATTCACCCCTCCACTTT
TRBJ2-2	TRBV7-3	-	-	CASSWTGDHTGELFF	TGTGCCAGCAGCTGGACGGGGGACCACACCGGGGAGCTGTTTTTT
TRBJ1-5	TRBV3-1/TRBV3-2	once	TRBD1	CASSRQGNQPQHF	TGTGCCAGCAGTAGACAGGGGAATCAGCCCCAGCATTTT
TRBJ1-1	TRBV29-1	-	-	CSVQIRDTEAFF	TGCAGCGTCCAGATCCGGGACACTGAAGCTTTCTTT
TRBJ1-5	TRBV7-2	-	-	CASSLATFSNQPQHF	TGTGCCAGCAGCTTAGCCACATTTAGCAATCAGCCCCAGCATTTT
TRBJ1-5	TRBV25-1	-	TRBD1	CASSEDRGNQPQHF	TGTGCCAGCAGTGAAGACAGGGGCAATCAGCCCCAGCATTTT
TRBJ2-3	TRBV7-3	-	-	CASSFLGGRDTQYF	TGTGCCAGCAGCTTCCTGGGGGGGCGTGATACGCAGTATTTT
TRBJ2-1	TRBV20-1	-	-	CSTGPDNEQFF	TGTTCGACAGGCCCCGACAATGAGCAGTTCTTC
TRBJ2-3	TRBV2	-	TRBD2	CASRGLADTQYF	TGTGCCAGCAGAGGGCTAGCGGACACGCAGTATTTT
TRBJ1-5	TRBV5-5	-	TRBD1	CASSDFPDRGLEGQPQHF	TGTGCCAGCAGCGACTTCCCTGACAGGGGGCTTGAAGGGCAGCCCCAGCATTTT
TRBJ1-1	TRBV7-9	once	TRBD1	CASSARQGYDAFF	TGTGCCAGCAGCGCAAGACAGGGGTATGACGCTTTCTTT
TRBJ2-7	TRBV6-5	-	TRBD2	CASSYLAGGQGEQYF	TGTGCCAGCAGTTATTTAGCGGGGGGCCAGGGGGAGCAGTACTTC
TRBJ2-4	TRBV19	few	TRBD1	CASSRGVDRGNENIQYF	TGTGCCAGTAGTAGGGGAGTAGACAGGGGCAATGAAAACATTCAGTACTTC
TRBJ1-2	TRBV24-1	-	-	CATSDPPRGFYGYTF	TGTGCCACCAGTGACCCCCCCCGAGGGTTCTATGGCTACACCTTC
TRBJ2-4	TRBV10-3	-	-	CAISESPLLAKNIQYF	TGTGCCATCAGTGAGTCCCCACTTCTAGCCAAAAACATTCAGTACTTC
TRBJ1-1	TRBV29-1	-	-	CSGTDFEAFF	TGCAGCGGAACTGATTTTGAAGCTTTCTTT
TRBJ2-3	TRBV7-3	-	TRBD2	CASSQAGGTDTQYF	TGTGCCAGCAGCCAAGCGGGAGGCACAGATACGCAGTATTTT
TRBJ2-3	TRBV10-3	-	TRBD1	CAISPGQGGTDTQYF	TGTGCCATCAGCCCGGGACAGGGAGGCACAGATACGCAGTATTTT
TRBJ1-4	TRBV5-1	few	-	CASSLGLMEEKLFF	TGCGCCAGCAGCTTGGGACTAATGGAGGAAAAACTGTTTTTT
TRBJ1-5	TRBV10-3	few	TRBD1	CATQGQVDQPQHF	TGTGCCACCCAGGGACAGGTGGATCAGCCCCAGCATTTT
TRBJ1-5	TRBV6-5	few	TRBD1	CASSLTGMGSQHF	TGTGCCAGCAGTCTGACAGGGATGGGGTCCCAGCATTTT
TRBJ1-2	TRBV5-6	-	TRBD1	CASSLAQGVWNGYTF	TGTGCCAGCAGCTTGGCACAGGGGGTATGGAATGGCTACACCTTC
TRBJ1-1	TRBV12-5	-	TRBD1	CASGPRDRGRRTEAFF	TGTGCTAGTGGTCCCCGGGACAGGGGGCGTCGCACTGAAGCTTTCTTT
TRBJ2-2	TRBV15	-	TRBD1	CATSRDGQGISNTGELFF	TGTGCCACCAGCAGAGATGGACAGGGGATCTCGAACACCGGGGAGCTGTTTTTT
TRBJ2-7	TRBV27	-	TRBD2	CASSHRGGPPYEQYF	TGTGCCAGCAGTCACCGCGGGGGGCCTCCCTACGAGCAGTACTTC
TRBJ1-2	TRBV5-6	few	TRBD1	CASSPATGVGYTF	TGTGCCAGCAGCCCAGCTACAGGGGTTGGCTACACCTTC
TRBJ2-2	TRBV9	-	-	CASSAEHPGQNTGELFF	TGTGCCAGCAGCGCAGAGCACCCGGGACAGAACACCGGGGAGCTGTTTTTT
TRBJ2-2	TRBV7-9	-	-	CASSLRRAGGTGELFF	TGTGCCAGCAGCTTAAGGAGGGCAGGGGGCACCGGGGAGCTGTTTTTT
TRBJ2-1	TRBV6-5	-	TRBD2	CASSLAGGDEQFF	TGTGCCAGCTCCCTAGCGGGGGGCGATGAGCAGTTCTTC
TRBJ2-7	TRBV9	-	TRBD2	CASSPSSGPYEQYF	TGTGCCAGCAGCCCGTCTAGCGGCCCCTACGAGCAGTACTTC
TRBJ2-2	TRBV30	few	TRBD1	CAWSPTGQDTGELFF	TGTGCCTGGAGTCCCACGGGACAGGACACCGGGGAGCTGTTTTTT